The clone carrying this TCR beta chain is a singleton in its sample. The data originate from a study of T-cell memory formation after mild COVID-19. V shed 0 bases and J shed 0 bases, with 9 bases lying between them. The CDR3 contains 14 residues. From germline, CDR1 is DFQATT and CDR2 SNEGSKA (reference sequence). TCRdb used MiXCR to reprocess the 5' RACE reads, holding one entry per CDR3 protein. The sample lists hundreds of thousands of distinct CDR3 sequences; roughly 20% were seen once. The TCR was taken from an adult woman who had mild COVID-19 (a few samples of this study predate the infection). Cell type and time point are not known. Material for sequencing was PBMCs or a T cell subset sorted from them (not recorded which). The chain couples TRBV20-1 to TRBJ2-7; D is unclear. CDR3 nucleotides: TGCAGTGCTAGAGATAGGGCACCCTCCTACGAGCAGTACTTC. This sequence encodes CSARDRAPSYEQYF.